A selection of T cell receptor beta chains follows, all from one sample in a study of blood T cell repertoires in COVID-19. The table came from immunoSEQ multiplex PCR; TCRdb's copy has only in-frame clones and leaves some out. The repertoire has approximately 86,000 clones, 85% of them found once; the top ten carry 3.4%. What was sequenced was peripheral blood. These receptors were collected from a man aged 50 or older with acute or convalescent COVID-19. Each CDR3 is given without its conserved first and last residue. The order of the fields is V gene, J gene, CDR3 protein.

V: TRBV7-9; J: TRBJ2-7; CDR3: ASSGQGARNEQY
V: TRBV9; J: TRBJ2-1; CDR3: ASSVVSSNSEQF
V: TRBV28; J: TRBJ1-2; CDR3: ASSLAYGYT
V: TRBV5-1; J: TRBJ2-3; CDR3: ASSLGSGGSTDTQY
V: TRBV6-5; J: TRBJ2-3; CDR3: ASSYSGLGTDTQY
V: TRBV7-9; J: TRBJ2-1; CDR3: ASSQGLSYNEQF
V: TRBV6-5; J: TRBJ2-3; CDR3: ASSRVAADTQY
V: TRBV7-2; J: TRBJ2-1; CDR3: ASSYRGRSNEQF
V: TRBV6-5; J: TRBJ2-7; CDR3: ASRGQAAYEQY
V: TRBV25-1; J: TRBJ1-1; CDR3: ASSRGTGDTEAF
V: TRBV30; J: TRBJ2-3; CDR3: ALGGASGSTDTQY
V: TRBV4-3; J: TRBJ2-7; CDR3: ASSQGAGQGAVLVY
V: TRBV30; J: TRBJ2-5; CDR3: AWQTFKRTQY
V: TRBV30; J: TRBJ1-5; CDR3: AWSVRGPRGNQPQH
V: TRBV19; J: TRBJ1-3; CDR3: ASSIADSSGNTIY
V: TRBV12-3/TRBV12-4; J: TRBJ1-1; CDR3: ASSLQGPEAF
V: TRBV27; J: TRBJ2-1; CDR3: ATYSGSGSYNEQF
V: TRBV6-1; J: TRBJ1-4; CDR3: ASSESAGTPLEKLF
V: TRBV7-4; J: TRBJ1-5; CDR3: AHRPGDLSRNQPQH
V: TRBV4-3; J: TRBJ2-2; CDR3: ASSDSGRSNTGELF
V: TRBV11-2; J: TRBJ2-3; CDR3: ASSLSLAGSSTDTQY
V: TRBV15; J: TRBJ1-2; CDR3: ATRLTGGDYGYT
V: TRBV5-8; J: TRBJ1-6; CDR3: ASSAERVTYNSPLH
V: TRBV6-5; J: TRBJ2-3; CDR3: ASSYRVPTDTQY
V: TRBV2; J: TRBJ2-7; CDR3: ASSVLDRGQSQQY
V: TRBV24-1; J: TRBJ2-1; CDR3: ATSGTSGGPSKF
V: TRBV9; J: TRBJ1-3; CDR3: ASSVDLGGNTIY
V: TRBV18; J: TRBJ2-7; CDR3: ASYARGQDEQY
V: TRBV5-5; J: TRBJ1-3; CDR3: ASSLPRTGPGNTIY
V: TRBV10-3; J: TRBJ2-1; CDR3: AISPGTGTYNEQF
V: TRBV27; J: TRBJ1-4; CDR3: ASRRTGTNEKLF
V: TRBV1; J: TRBJ1-5; CDR3: TSSLLRVRNQPQH
V: TRBV10-2; J: TRBJ2-1; CDR3: ASSWTSGSSYNEQF
V: TRBV18; J: TRBJ2-3; CDR3: ASSPQNGRGDTQY
V: TRBV6-2/TRBV6-3; J: TRBJ2-7; CDR3: ASSFPIAGGLTKQY
V: TRBV4-3; J: TRBJ1-1; CDR3: ASSQETGSKTEAF
V: TRBV18; J: TRBJ2-1; CDR3: ASSPGGTSPSSYNEQF
V: TRBV18; J: TRBJ1-1; CDR3: ASSDSAHPNTEAF
V: TRBV6-6; J: TRBJ2-1; CDR3: ASSPDRDTEQF
V: TRBV10-3; J: TRBJ1-1; CDR3: AISEWDRGEAF
V: TRBV19; J: TRBJ1-6; CDR3: ASSSHPGQGASNSPLH
V: TRBV5-6; J: TRBJ1-3; CDR3: ASRGGQAQNTIY
V: TRBV4-1; J: TRBJ2-7; CDR3: ASSRSSGETYEQY
V: TRBV4-1; J: TRBJ2-5; CDR3: ASSQESGGETQY
V: TRBV7-2; J: TRBJ2-1; CDR3: ASSFPTSGDEQF
V: TRBV2; J: TRBJ2-1; CDR3: ASSPRSGSYNEQF
V: TRBV6-5; J: TRBJ2-3; CDR3: ASSYGGTDTDTQY
V: TRBV3-1/TRBV3-2; J: TRBJ1-4; CDR3: ANSSDEKLF
V: TRBV12-3/TRBV12-4; J: TRBJ1-1; CDR3: ASSFQGRPEAF
V: TRBV27; J: TRBJ2-7; CDR3: ASGIDRAYEQY
V: TRBV6-2/TRBV6-3; J: TRBJ1-1; CDR3: ASSYRGMNTEAF
V: TRBV7-9; J: TRBJ2-1; CDR3: ASSLRAKVGLAESNEQF
V: TRBV5-1; J: TRBJ2-3; CDR3: ASSRDSHTDTQY